This T cell receptor (beta chain) was documented in a study of regulatory T cells in long-lasting Graves disease. The time point is: newly diagnosed GD, antithyroid drugs for less than 3 months. PBMC-derived RNA was used for the TCR library. Collection of peripheral blood (nine milliliters) was done using EDTA tubes. The TCR beta library used iRepertoire HTBI primers with Arm-PCR amplification of CDR3. TCRdb reanalysed the multiplex PCR reads using MiXCR and keeps one entry per CDR3 protein. This table holds about 530,000 distinct CDR3 sequences, about 15% found once. Many counts were recorded for this clonotype. V was trimmed by 0 bases and J by 8 bases, leaving 8 bases between them. CDR1 is SGHRS and CDR2 is YFSETQ in the germline V gene. The CDR3 totals 12 residues. These data also featured in a second study, about T cells in Graves' hyperthyroidism and ophthalmopathy. That study adds: Clinical symptoms, serum thyroxine and TRAb, thyroid ultrasound and orbital computed tomography together formed the diagnostic basis.

This chain uses TRBV5-1 with TRBJ1-1; D call uncertain. The starting material was peripheral blood mononuclear cells (PBMCs), obtained at new diagnosis, from a patient treated with antithyroid drugs. The clonotype originates from a woman aged 35-65 years with Graves disease. CDR3 bases: TGCGCCAGCAGCTTGGCCCCGTCGGAAGCTTTCTTT. Residues: CASSLAPSEAFF.